The 23 T cell receptor beta chains below come from one sample, sequenced in a study of cytomegalovirus exposure and HLA in healthy donors (dated 2017 in TCRdb). The receptor library was made with the immunoSEQ multiplex PCR assay. For the multiplex PCR, a mixture combining 60 forward primers for TCR Vbeta segments and 13 reverse primers for TCR Jbeta segments was used. TCRdb stores this immuneACCESS table with in-frame sequences only. Part of the clones is absent; in the studies checked, under half of the shortfall reflects unresolved V genes, and no reason is known for the rest. The sample table contains about 120,000 clones; only one count was recorded for roughly 71% of them. Clones ranked in the top ten supply about 8.6% of the sample. The sample comprised PBMCs. The source is a man younger than 35 in good health and CMV-seropositive.

This chain links TRBV7-2 with TRBJ2-2, with TRBD2 identical over 7 bases. Germline CDR1 and CDR2: SGHTA and FQGNSA. The trim removed 1 base at V and 4 bases at J, leaving 6 bases unmatched. The CDR3 sequence is 16 residues long. This chain's CDR3 is CASSLVLGGSTGELFF. DNA of the CDR3: TGTGCCAGCAGCTTAGTTCTGGGGGGGAGCACCGGGGAGCTGTTTTTT.

The chain uses TRBV5-4 and TRBJ1-1; a possible D gene is TRBD1 (6 bases). The CDR3 spans 15 residues. The germline gives CDR1 SGHNT, CDR2 YYREEE (reference sequence). V was shortened by 0 bases and J by 4 bases, with 13 bases between the two germline ends. CDR3 residues: CASSLAHRAGTEAFF. As DNA, the CDR3 is TGTGCCAGCAGCTTGGCCCACAGGGCGGGCACTGAAGCTTTCTTT.

The chain uses TRBV18 and TRBJ2-7; D remains ambiguous. The CDR3 has 13 residues. V lost 1 base and J lost 3, with 7 bases in between. The germline V gene has CDR1 KGHSH and CDR2 LQKENI. The CDR3 loop is CASSPLSDYEQYF. Written as DNA, the CDR3 is TGTGCCAGCTCACCACTTTCAGACTACGAGCAGTACTTC.

This clone came up a few times. V and J are TRBV7-5 and TRBJ1-2; TRBD1, the table's D call, was not compared with the DNA. TRBV7-5 is a pseudogene. The CDR3 covers 17 residues. The CDR3 here is CVRSLGLLVGVYYGYTF. CDR3 bases: TGTGTCAGAAGCTTAGGTCTTTTAGTAGGGGTCTACTATGGCTACACCTTC.

This chain links TRBV11-2 with TRBJ2-7; 9 nucleotides agree with TRBD1. V shed 0 bases and J 4 bases; nucleotides not matched to a gene: 7. CDR3 length: 16 residues. Germline V gene lookup returns CDR1 SGHAT and CDR2 FQNNGV. DNA of the CDR3: TGTGCCAGCAGCTTAGATTCCCCCGGACAGGGGTACGAGCAGTACGTC. Translation gives CASSLDSPGQGYEQYV.

The chain recombines TRBV6-5 with TRBJ2-2; perhaps TRBD2 as D (6 bases). Trimming left V 0 bases short and J 2 bases short, with 7 bases between. The germline V gene encodes CDR1 MNHEY and CDR2 SVGAGI. There are 15 residues in the CDR3. In nucleotides, the CDR3 is TGTGCCAGCAGTTACTCGCGGGGCAACACCGGGGAGCTGTTTTTT. This encodes CASSYSRGNTGELFF.

The chain links TRBV5-4 to TRBJ2-3, with a possible D match to TRBD1 (6 bases). V was trimmed by 3 bases and J by 2 bases, leaving 10 bases between them. From germline, CDR1 is SGHNT and CDR2 YYREEE (reference sequence). This CDR3 is built from 14 residues. Here the CDR3 DNA reads TGTGCCAGCAGCTGGGACACATACACAGATACGCAGTATTTT. The encoded protein is CASSWDTYTDTQYF.

The gene calls are TRBV4-1 and TRBJ2-4, with 7 bases matching TRBD2. The CDR3 runs 17 residues. Germline V gene lookup returns CDR1 MGHRA and CDR2 YSYEKL. Trimming removed 1 base from V and 6 bases from J; junction bases left unmatched: 12. The CDR3 loop is CASSQVIWEGRGNIQYF. The CDR3, as DNA: TGCGCCAGCAGCCAAGTTATTTGGGAGGGGAGAGGAAACATTCAGTACTTC.

This clone has a handful of counts. The chain recombines TRBV4-1 with TRBJ2-3; no reliable D call. Germline CDR1 and CDR2: MGHRA and YSYEKL. The CDR3 covers 14 residues. Trimming stripped 1 base from V and 0 bases from J, with 5 bases between. The CDR3 bases are TGCGCCAGCAGCCAAGGGCCAAGCACAGATACGCAGTATTTT. Translated, it gives CASSQGPSTDTQYF.

V and J are TRBV27 and TRBJ1-2, with D possibly matching TRBD1 (6 bases). This CDR3 spans 17 amino acids. V was cut by 5 bases and J by 8 bases, with 27 bases left in between. Germline V gives CDR1 MNHEY, CDR2 SMNVEV (reference sequence). The CDR3 coding sequence is TGTGCCAGCAGTCCCCGACAGGTATTCAGCCCTAACGGGGGCTACACCTTC. The encoded protein is CASSPRQVFSPNGGYTF.

V is TRBV7-2 and J is TRBJ2-1; 7 nucleotides line up with TRBD2. Germline trimming cut 5 bases from V and 9 bases from J; bases unmatched to any gene: 7. The CDR3 runs to 13 residues. The germline V gene has CDR1 SGHTA and CDR2 FQGNSA. CDR3 nucleotides: TGTGCCAGCAGCCTATTCGGGACTACTGAGCAGTTCTTC. It yields the protein CASSLFGTTEQFF.

The chain uses TRBV10-2 and TRBJ1-1; D possibly corresponds to TRBD1 (6 bases). The CDR3 is 17 amino acids. V lost 6 bases and J 1 base, leaving 21 bases between the germline ends. The germline V gene encodes CDR1 WSHSY and CDR2 SAAADI. In nucleotides, the CDR3 is TGCGCCAGCAGCCCCAGGGGCCGCCACAAAGGGAACACTGAAGCTTTCTTT. Residues: CASSPRGRHKGNTEAFF.

The J gene is TRBJ2-7, the V gene TRBV5-6; 9 bases agree with TRBD1. The CDR3 sequence is 16 residues long. CDR1 SGHDT and CDR2 YYEEEE come from the germline V gene. The J segment lost 0 bases and the V segment lost 2 bases, leaving 6 bases of the junction unmatched. The DNA of the CDR3 is TGTGCCAGCAGCTTTGGGGACAGGGCGAGCTCCTACGAGCAGTACGTC. Its translation: CASSFGDRASSYEQYV.

V gene TRBV5-1 combines with J gene TRBJ2-5, with a weak D call TRBD2 (6 bases). In germline, CDR1 is SGHRS, CDR2 YFSETQ. CDR3 length: 17 amino acids. Trimming removed 4 bases from V and 2 bases from J, with 21 bases in between. CDR3 in amino acids: CASSVVGGPAVQETQYF. CDR3 bases: TGCGCCAGCAGCGTGGTGGGAGGCCCAGCCGTACAAGAGACCCAGTACTTC.

The chain couples TRBV5-4 to TRBJ1-1, with a tentative D call TRBD1 (5 bases). CDR1 SGHNT and CDR2 YYREEE come from the germline V gene (reference sequence). The ends were cut back, 4 bases at V and 4 bases at J, with 14 bases in the middle. CDR3 length: 14 amino acids. The CDR3 bases are TGTGCCAGCAGCATCGGGGGGGAGGGCACTGAAGCTTTCTTT. This encodes CASSIGGEGTEAFF. Looking up the rest from reference TRBV5-4 and TRBJ1-1 gives the full variable domain: ETGVTQSPTHLIKTRGQQVTLRCSSQSGHNTVSWYQQALGQGPQFIFQYYREEENGRGNFPPRFSGLQFPNYSSELNVNALELDDSALYLCASSIGGEGTEAFFGQGTRLTVV.

The chain links TRBV4-1 to TRBJ2-1, with a weak D call TRBD2 (6 bases). V lost 0 bases, J lost 9 bases, and 15 bases lay in between. Germline V gives CDR1 MGHRA, CDR2 YSYEKL. The CDR3 runs to 15 residues. Here the CDR3 DNA reads TGCGCCAGCAGCCAAGAAAGGCCACTCGGGGGTGAGCAGTTCTTC. Residues: CASSQERPLGGEQFF.

Comment on this clone: Other nucleotide sequences from this sample produce the same CDR3. The chain combines TRBV6-1 with TRBJ1-1; possibly TRBD1 for D (5 bases). The CDR3 extends over 12 amino acids. V was clipped by 2 bases and J by 5 bases, with 6 bases between them. Per the germline V gene, CDR1 is MNHNS and CDR2 is SASEGT. As DNA, the CDR3 is TGTGCCAGCAGTGAACGGGGGACTGAAGCTTTCTTT. It specifies CASSERGTEAFF.

This sequence joins TRBV6-1 and TRBJ2-7; no definite D call. V was clipped by 3 bases and J by 3 bases, with 9 bases between them. The CDR3 has 13 amino acids. CDR1 MNHNS and CDR2 SASEGT come from the germline V gene. The CDR3, as DNA: TGTGCCAGCAGTGAGACGCTTAGCTACGAGCAGTACGTC. Its translation is CASSETLSYEQYV.

The genes are TRBV2 and TRBJ1-5; TRBD1 is a possible D gene (6 bases). CDR1 is SNHLY, CDR2 FYNNEI, per germline. The V and J ends lost 0 bases and 2 bases respectively, with 17 bases between them. CDR3 length: 18 residues. The CDR3 region has the DNA TGTGCCAGCAGTGAAGCCCGGGTCTTACCAGGGGGCAATCAGCCCCAGCATTTT. This gives the protein CASSEARVLPGGNQPQHF.

Here the CDR3 DNA reads TGCAGCTACGACGGCGGAAGGCAGTATTTT. Encoded protein: CSYDGGRQYF. The chain joins TRBV20-1 to TRBJ2-3; D unclear. Per germline, CDR1 DFQATT and CDR2 SNEGSKA (reference sequence). This CDR3 has 10 residues.

CDR3 DNA: TGTGCCAGCAGCCCACATACTGGGGCTGGGCTTTTTGACACCATATATTTT. Translated: CASSPHTGAGLFDTIYF. The chain carries TRBV5-6 and TRBJ1-3; possibly TRBD1 for D (5 bases). This CDR3 contains 17 residues. V lost 4 bases and J lost 8, with 25 bases in between. CDR1 is SGHDT, CDR2 YYEEEE, per germline.

This chain connects TRBV9 to TRBJ1-2; 10 bases line up with TRBD1. The CDR3 sequence is 17 residues long. J was trimmed by 0 bases and V by 3 bases; bases with no gene match: 8. CDR1 is SGDLS and CDR2 is YYNGEE in the germline V gene. CDR3 sequence (DNA): TGTGCCAGCAGCGGCCCGGGACAGGGGCGTGCTAACTATGGCTACACCTTC. Translation: CASSGPGQGRANYGYTF.

This clone appeared once. The chain recombines TRBV6-1 with TRBJ1-1; 9 positions agree with TRBD1. V gave up 6 bases and J gave up 2 bases; unmatched junction bases: 7. Germline V CDR1 and CDR2: MNHNS, SASEGT. The CDR3 loop spans 15 amino acids. The CDR3 reads CASSKPGQGNTEAFF. The CDR3 nucleotides are TGTGCCAGCAGCAAACCGGGACAGGGAAACACTGAAGCTTTCTTT.